The rows below give T cell receptor beta chains drawn from one sample of a study of regulatory T cells in long-lasting Graves disease. One entry per CDR3 protein results from TCRdb running MiXCR on the multiplex PCR reads. The data show 370,000 or so distinct CDR3 sequences, with around 15% seen just once and just over 20% held by the top ten. The data also belong to a second study, concerning T cells in Graves' hyperthyroidism and ophthalmopathy.

Here the sequenced sample was peripheral blood mononuclear cells (PBMCs), taken at new diagnosis, from a patient treated with antithyroid drugs. The source is a woman younger than 30 with Graves disease. The CDR3 runs from the conserved cysteine through the conserved F or W. Each record gives: clone size, V gene, J gene, D gene, CDR3 protein, CDR3 DNA. The D gene is left open where the match is weak. Clone sizes are given selectively: once, few, many, or a class where the clone is expanded.

clone size: many; V gene: TRBV12-3/TRBV12-4; J gene: TRBJ2-1; D gene: NA; CDR3 protein: CASTPQTGTDEQFF; CDR3 DNA: TGTGCCAGCACCCCTCAGACAGGAACCGATGAGCAGTTCTTC
clone size: few; V gene: TRBV4-2; J gene: TRBJ1-2; D gene: TRBD1; CDR3 protein: CASSQPGGGSGYTF; CDR3 DNA: TGTGCCAGCAGCCAACCAGGAGGGGGCTCTGGCTACACCTTC
clone size: many; V gene: TRBV7-3; J gene: TRBJ2-1; D gene: TRBD2; CDR3 protein: CASSLKREGRNEQFF; CDR3 DNA: TGTGCCAGCAGCTTAAAGCGGGAGGGCCGTAATGAGCAGTTCTTC
clone size: NA; V gene: TRBV3-1; J gene: TRBJ2-7; D gene: NA; CDR3 protein: CASSQGTVGSYEQYF; CDR3 DNA: TGTGCCAGCAGCCAAGGGACAGTGGGCTCCTACGAGCAGTACTTC
clone size: many; V gene: TRBV14; J gene: TRBJ2-5; D gene: TRBD2; CDR3 protein: CASPLGLAGGRATETQYF; CDR3 DNA: TGTGCCAGCCCCCTCGGACTAGCGGGGGGCCGAGCAACGGAGACCCAGTACTTC
clone size: many; V gene: TRBV2; J gene: TRBJ2-3; D gene: NA; CDR3 protein: CASSEAPSGGADTQYF; CDR3 DNA: TGTGCCAGCAGTGAAGCCCCCAGTGGAGGGGCAGATACGCAGTATTTT
clone size: many; V gene: TRBV28; J gene: TRBJ2-2; D gene: TRBD1; CDR3 protein: CASRPDRGGGELFF; CDR3 DNA: TGTGCCAGCAGGCCCGACAGGGGTGGGGGGGAGCTGTTTTTT
clone size: many; V gene: TRBV14; J gene: TRBJ2-1; D gene: NA; CDR3 protein: CASSQRDSYNEQFF; CDR3 DNA: TGTGCCAGCAGCCAACGGGACTCCTACAATGAGCAGTTCTTC
clone size: NA; V gene: TRBV6-2/TRBV6-3; J gene: TRBJ2-1; D gene: TRBD2; CDR3 protein: CASSFRLAGAAKGNEQFF; CDR3 DNA: TGTGCCAGCAGTTTCCGACTAGCGGGGGCCGCAAAGGGCAATGAGCAGTTCTTC
clone size: many; V gene: TRBV7-6; J gene: TRBJ2-7; D gene: NA; CDR3 protein: CASSLVGVGGEQYF; CDR3 DNA: TGTGCCAGCAGCTTAGTGGGGGTTGGAGGGGAGCAGTACTTC
clone size: NA; V gene: TRBV6-1; J gene: TRBJ2-7; D gene: TRBD1; CDR3 protein: CASSEGPGQGAQEQYF; CDR3 DNA: TGTGCCAGCAGTGAAGGTCCGGGACAGGGGGCTCAGGAGCAGTACTTC
clone size: many; V gene: TRBV11-1; J gene: TRBJ2-5; D gene: TRBD1; CDR3 protein: CASSSGDRGVGETQYF; CDR3 DNA: TGTGCCAGCAGCTCGGGGGACAGGGGTGTCGGGGAGACCCAGTACTTC
clone size: many; V gene: TRBV12-3/TRBV12-4; J gene: TRBJ2-2; D gene: TRBD2; CDR3 protein: CASSSWTSGGTTGELFF; CDR3 DNA: TGTGCCAGCAGTTCCTGGACTAGCGGGGGGACCACCGGGGAGCTGTTTTTT
clone size: NA; V gene: TRBV18; J gene: TRBJ2-2; D gene: NA; CDR3 protein: CASSTRALLNTGELFF; CDR3 DNA: TGTGCCAGCTCAACCCGGGCCCTCTTGAACACCGGGGAGCTGTTTTTT
clone size: many; V gene: TRBV6-1; J gene: TRBJ2-7; D gene: TRBD1; CDR3 protein: CASRASRQGSYEQYF; CDR3 DNA: TGTGCCAGCAGGGCGTCTCGACAGGGAAGTTACGAGCAGTACTTC
clone size: few; V gene: TRBV12-3/TRBV12-4; J gene: TRBJ2-7; D gene: NA; CDR3 protein: CASSIRDPHEQYF; CDR3 DNA: TGTGCCAGCAGCATCCGGGACCCCCACGAGCAGTACTTC
clone size: many; V gene: TRBV28; J gene: TRBJ2-5; D gene: NA; CDR3 protein: CASSPTSEETQYF; CDR3 DNA: TGTGCCAGCAGTCCTACTAGTGAGGAGACCCAGTACTTC
clone size: NA; V gene: TRBV28; J gene: TRBJ1-5; D gene: NA; CDR3 protein: CASRLTNQPQRF; CDR3 DNA: TGTGCCAGCAGGCTTACCAATCAGCCCCAGCGTTTT
clone size: NA; V gene: TRBV19; J gene: TRBJ2-2; D gene: TRBD1; CDR3 protein: CASKRAGGLTGELFF; CDR3 DNA: TGTGCCAGTAAAAGGGCAGGGGGCCTTACCGGGGAGCTGTTTTTT
clone size: many; V gene: TRBV12-3/TRBV12-4; J gene: TRBJ1-1; D gene: NA; CDR3 protein: CASSLDFRVEAFF; CDR3 DNA: TGTGCCAGCAGTCTAGACTTCCGGGTAGAAGCTTTCTTT
clone size: many; V gene: TRBV20-1; J gene: TRBJ2-1; D gene: TRBD2; CDR3 protein: CSASGLAGVIYNEQFF; CDR3 DNA: TGCAGTGCTTCGGGACTAGCGGGAGTAATCTACAATGAGCAGTTCTTC
clone size: NA; V gene: TRBV18; J gene: TRBJ1-1; D gene: NA; CDR3 protein: CASSPAGPAGTEAFF; CDR3 DNA: TGTGCCAGCTCACCCGCGGGACCGGCGGGCACTGAAGCTTTCTTT
clone size: many; V gene: TRBV12-3/TRBV12-4; J gene: TRBJ1-1; D gene: NA; CDR3 protein: CASTGTVATTEALF; CDR3 DNA: TGTGCCAGCACCGGGACGGTGGCGACAACTGAAGCTCTCTTT
clone size: many; V gene: TRBV2; J gene: TRBJ2-2; D gene: TRBD2; CDR3 protein: CASSQAGGITGELFF; CDR3 DNA: TGTGCCAGCAGTCAAGCGGGAGGGATCACCGGGGAGCTGTTTTTT
clone size: NA; V gene: TRBV6-2/TRBV6-3; J gene: TRBJ2-7; D gene: TRBD2; CDR3 protein: CASSLGLAVEEQYF; CDR3 DNA: TGTGCCAGCAGTTTGGGACTAGCGGTCGAGGAGCAGTACTTC
clone size: many; V gene: TRBV7-6; J gene: TRBJ2-1; D gene: TRBD2; CDR3 protein: CASSTVGGGDEQFF; CDR3 DNA: TGTGCCAGCAGCACCGTGGGGGGGGGGGATGAGCAGTTCTTC
clone size: NA; V gene: TRBV20-1; J gene: TRBJ2-1; D gene: TRBD2; CDR3 protein: CSARPMGLADYNEQFF; CDR3 DNA: TGCAGTGCTAGACCTATGGGACTAGCGGATTACAATGAGCAGTTCTTC
clone size: few; V gene: TRBV6-1; J gene: TRBJ1-2; D gene: NA; CDR3 protein: CASSEGTAYGYTF; CDR3 DNA: TGTGCCAGCAGTGAAGGGACAGCTTATGGCTACACCTTC